Given below is one TCR beta chain in context. What it recognizes is unknown. This specimen belongs to a study of beta chain features in type 1 diabetes. At the level of the study: Across every sample, almost 110,000,000 sorted cells were examined in total.

Expressed TCRB transcripts were sequenced because the entire RNA isolate underwent reverse transcription. Assay used: immunoSEQ multiplex PCR; TCRdb lists only in-frame clones, some missing. The sample lists more than 300,000 clones, approximately 10% occurring once. Germline V gives CDR1 MDHEN, CDR2 SYDVKM. V gave up 3 bases and J gave up 7 bases, with 3 bases separating them. The CDR3 sequence is 11 residues long. Study-wide results and limits: An over-representation of cells with high TCR expression could result from cDNA sequencing. A moderate, significant TCRB CDR3 shortening appeared in type 1 diabetes across four CD4+ subsets. Compared to healthy donors, patients appeared to have naive, central memory and Treg TCRB repertoires that were more alike.

The specimen sequenced was central memory CD4+ T cells from blood. The chain employs TRBV28 and TRBJ1-4; D call uncertain. The sequence was collected from a man aged 25-45 years with type 1 diabetes. Written as DNA, the CDR3 is TGTGCCAGCAGTTTGCGTGAAAAACTGTTTTTT. Protein sequence: CASSLREKLFF.